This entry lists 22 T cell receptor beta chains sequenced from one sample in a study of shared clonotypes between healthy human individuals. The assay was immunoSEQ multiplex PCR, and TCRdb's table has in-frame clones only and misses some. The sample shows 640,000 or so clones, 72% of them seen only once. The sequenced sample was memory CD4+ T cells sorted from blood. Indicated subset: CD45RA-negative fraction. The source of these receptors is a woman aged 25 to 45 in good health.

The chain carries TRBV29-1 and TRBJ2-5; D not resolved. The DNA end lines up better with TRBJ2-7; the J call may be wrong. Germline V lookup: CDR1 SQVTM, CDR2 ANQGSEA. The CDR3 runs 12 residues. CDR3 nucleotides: TGCAGCGTTAAATCGCCATCCTACGAGCAGTACTTC. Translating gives CSVKSPSYEQYF.

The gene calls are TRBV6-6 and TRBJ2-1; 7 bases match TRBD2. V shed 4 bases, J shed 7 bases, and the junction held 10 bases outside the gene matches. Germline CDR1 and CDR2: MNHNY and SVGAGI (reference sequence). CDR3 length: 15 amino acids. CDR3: CASSFQAAGGNEQFF. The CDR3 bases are TGTGCCAGCAGTTTCCAGGCGGCCGGGGGGAATGAGCAGTTCTTC.

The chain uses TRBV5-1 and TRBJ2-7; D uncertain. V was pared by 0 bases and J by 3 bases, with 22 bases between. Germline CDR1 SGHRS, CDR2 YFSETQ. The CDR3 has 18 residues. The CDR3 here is CASSLELSGAEFVYEQYF. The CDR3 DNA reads TGCGCCAGCAGCTTGGAATTGTCGGGTGCTGAGTTCGTCTACGAGCAGTACTTC.

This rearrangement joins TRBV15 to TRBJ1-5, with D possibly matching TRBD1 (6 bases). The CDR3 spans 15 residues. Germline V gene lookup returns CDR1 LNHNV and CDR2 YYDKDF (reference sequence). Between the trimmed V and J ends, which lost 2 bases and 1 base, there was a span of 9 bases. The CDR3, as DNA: TGTGCCACCAGCAGAACAGGGACGAGCAATCAGCCCCAGCATTTT. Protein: CATSRTGTSNQPQHF.

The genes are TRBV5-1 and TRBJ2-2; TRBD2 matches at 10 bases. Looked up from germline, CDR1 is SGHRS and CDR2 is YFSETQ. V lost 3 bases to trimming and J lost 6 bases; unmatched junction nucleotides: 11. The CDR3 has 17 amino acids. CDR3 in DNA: TGCGCCAGCAGCTCCACCTTAGCGGGAGGATTCCCCGGGGAGCTGTTTTTT. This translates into CASSSTLAGGFPGELFF.

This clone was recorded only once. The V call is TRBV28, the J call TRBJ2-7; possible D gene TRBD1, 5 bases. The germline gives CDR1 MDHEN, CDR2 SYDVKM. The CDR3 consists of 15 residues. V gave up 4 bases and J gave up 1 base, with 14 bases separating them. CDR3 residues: CASSSTGFQSYEQYF. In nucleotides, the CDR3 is TGTGCCAGCAGTTCCACAGGTTTTCAATCCTACGAGCAGTACTTC. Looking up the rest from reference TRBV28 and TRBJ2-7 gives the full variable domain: DVKVTQSSRYLVKRTGEKVFLECVQDMDHENMFWYRQDPGLGLRLIYFSYDVKMKEKGDIPEGYSVSREKKERFSLILESASTNQTSMYLCASSSTGFQSYEQYFGPGTRLTVT.

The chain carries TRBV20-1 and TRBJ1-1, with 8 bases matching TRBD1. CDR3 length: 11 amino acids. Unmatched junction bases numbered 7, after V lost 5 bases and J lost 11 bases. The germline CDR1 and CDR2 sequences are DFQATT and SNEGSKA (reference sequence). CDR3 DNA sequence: TGCAGTGCTCAGGAGGACAGGGAGGCTTTCTTT. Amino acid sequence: CSAQEDREAFF.

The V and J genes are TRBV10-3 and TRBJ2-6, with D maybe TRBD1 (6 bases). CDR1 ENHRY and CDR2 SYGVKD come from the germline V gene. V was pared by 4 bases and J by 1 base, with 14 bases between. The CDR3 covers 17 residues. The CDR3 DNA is TGTGCCATCAGTGCCCGGACAGTGGGATCTGGGGCCAACGTCCTGACTTTC. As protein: CAISARTVGSGANVLTF.

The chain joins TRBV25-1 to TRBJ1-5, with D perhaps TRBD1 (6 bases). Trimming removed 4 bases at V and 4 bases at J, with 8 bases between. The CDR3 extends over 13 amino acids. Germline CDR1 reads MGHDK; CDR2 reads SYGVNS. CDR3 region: CASSVGGNQPQHF. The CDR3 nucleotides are TGTGCCAGCAGTGTAGGGGGGAATCAGCCCCAGCATTTT.

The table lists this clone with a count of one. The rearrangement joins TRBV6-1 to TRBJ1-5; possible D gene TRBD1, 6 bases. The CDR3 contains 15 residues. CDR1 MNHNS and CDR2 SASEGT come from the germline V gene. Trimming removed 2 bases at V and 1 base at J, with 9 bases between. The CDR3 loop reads CASSENRVSNQPQHF. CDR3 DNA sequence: TGTGCCAGCAGTGAAAACAGGGTGAGCAATCAGCCCCAGCATTTT.

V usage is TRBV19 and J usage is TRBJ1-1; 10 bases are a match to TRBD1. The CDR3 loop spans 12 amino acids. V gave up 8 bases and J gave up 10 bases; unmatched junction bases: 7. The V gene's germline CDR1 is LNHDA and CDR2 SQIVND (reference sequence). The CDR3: CASARQGAGAFF. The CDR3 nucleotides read TGTGCCAGTGCGAGACAGGGGGCAGGAGCTTTCTTT.

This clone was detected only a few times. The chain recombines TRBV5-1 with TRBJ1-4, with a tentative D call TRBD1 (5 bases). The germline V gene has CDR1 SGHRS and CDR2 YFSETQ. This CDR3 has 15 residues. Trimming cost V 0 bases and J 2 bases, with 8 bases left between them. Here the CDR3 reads CASSLGQRTNEKLFF. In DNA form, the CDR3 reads TGCGCCAGCAGCTTGGGACAGCGTACTAATGAAAAACTGTTTTTT. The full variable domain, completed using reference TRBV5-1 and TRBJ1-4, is KAGVTQTPRYLIKTRGQQVTLSCSPISGHRSVSWYQQTPGQGLQFLFEYFSETQRNKGNFPGRFSGRQFSNSRSEMNVSTLELGDSALYLCASSLGQRTNEKLFFGSGTQLSVL.

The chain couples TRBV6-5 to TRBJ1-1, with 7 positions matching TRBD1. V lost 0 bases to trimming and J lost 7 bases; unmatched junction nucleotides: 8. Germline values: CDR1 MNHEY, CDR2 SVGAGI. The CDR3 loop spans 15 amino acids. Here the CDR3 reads CASSYSRGGGNEAFF. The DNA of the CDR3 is TGTGCCAGCAGTTACTCGAGAGGAGGGGGCAATGAAGCTTTCTTT.

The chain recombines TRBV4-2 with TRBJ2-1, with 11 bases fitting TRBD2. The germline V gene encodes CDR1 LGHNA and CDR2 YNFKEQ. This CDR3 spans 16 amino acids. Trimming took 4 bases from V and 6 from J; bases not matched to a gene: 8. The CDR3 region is CASSRRTSGSVNEQFF. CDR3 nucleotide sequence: TGTGCCAGCAGCCGCCGCACTAGCGGGAGTGTCAATGAGCAGTTCTTC.

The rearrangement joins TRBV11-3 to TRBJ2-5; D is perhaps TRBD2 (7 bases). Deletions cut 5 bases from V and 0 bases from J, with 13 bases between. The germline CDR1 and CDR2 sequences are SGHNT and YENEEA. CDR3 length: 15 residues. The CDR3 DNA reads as TGTGCCAGCAGCCCCGGGGGGCAGTACCAAGAGACCCAGTACTTC. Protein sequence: CASSPGGQYQETQYF.

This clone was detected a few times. CDR3 residues: CASSWGQGVDPEAFF. In nucleotides, the CDR3 is TGCGCCAGCAGCTGGGGGCAGGGGGTGGACCCTGAAGCTTTCTTT. This sequence joins TRBV5-1 and TRBJ1-1; 7 bases align to TRBD1. The germline V gene has CDR1 SGHRS and CDR2 YFSETQ. With 3 bases clipped from V and 6 bases from J, the junction kept 11 bases outside the gene matches. CDR3 length: 15 amino acids.

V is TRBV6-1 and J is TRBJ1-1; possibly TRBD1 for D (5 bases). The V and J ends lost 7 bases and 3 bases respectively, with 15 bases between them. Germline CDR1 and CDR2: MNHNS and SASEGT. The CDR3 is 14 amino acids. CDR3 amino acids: CASNPGQEYTEAFF. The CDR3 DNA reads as TGTGCCAGCAATCCGGGGCAGGAGTACACTGAAGCTTTCTTT.

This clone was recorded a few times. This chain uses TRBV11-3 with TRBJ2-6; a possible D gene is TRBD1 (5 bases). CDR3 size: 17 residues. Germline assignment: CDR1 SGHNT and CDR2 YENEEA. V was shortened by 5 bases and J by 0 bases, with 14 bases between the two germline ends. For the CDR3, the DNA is TGTGCCAGCAGCCCCGGGCAGGGCTCCTCTGGGGCCAACGTCCTGACTTTC. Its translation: CASSPGQGSSGANVLTF.

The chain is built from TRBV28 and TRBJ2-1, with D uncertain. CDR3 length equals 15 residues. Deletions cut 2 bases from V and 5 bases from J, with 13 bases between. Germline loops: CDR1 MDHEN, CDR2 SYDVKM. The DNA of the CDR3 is TGTGCCAGCAGTTTAAGTCCGTCTATGAACAATGAGCAGTTCTTC. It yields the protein CASSLSPSMNNEQFF.

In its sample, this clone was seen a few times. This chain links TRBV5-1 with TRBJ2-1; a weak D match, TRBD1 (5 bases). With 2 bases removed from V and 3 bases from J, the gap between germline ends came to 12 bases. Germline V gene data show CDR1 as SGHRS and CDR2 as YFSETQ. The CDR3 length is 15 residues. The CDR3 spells CASSFHPRDYNEQFF. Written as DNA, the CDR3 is TGCGCCAGCAGCTTTCATCCCAGGGACTACAATGAGCAGTTCTTC.

The CDR3 here is CASSQGLAVSYEQYF. CDR3 DNA: TGCGCCAGCAGCCAAGGCCTAGCGGTGTCCTACGAGCAGTACTTC. The rearrangement joins TRBV4-1 to TRBJ2-7; 7 nucleotides match TRBD2. The germline V gene encodes CDR1 MGHRA and CDR2 YSYEKL. V lost 1 base, J lost 1 base, and 4 bases stayed unmatched. The CDR3 covers 15 residues.

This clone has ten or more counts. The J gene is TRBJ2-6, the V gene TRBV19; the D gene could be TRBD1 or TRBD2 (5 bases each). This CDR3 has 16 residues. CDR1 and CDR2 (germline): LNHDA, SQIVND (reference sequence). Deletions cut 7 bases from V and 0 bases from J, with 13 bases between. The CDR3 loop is CASTKGTGSGANVLTF. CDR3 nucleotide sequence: TGTGCCAGTACCAAAGGGACGGGCTCTGGGGCCAACGTCCTGACTTTC.